This is a list of T cell receptor beta chains from one sample in a study of spatial heterogeneity in lung cancer. Each CDR3 protein gets one entry after TCRdb re-called the 5' RACE reads with MiXCR. In the table there are some 78,000 distinct CDR3 sequences, 7% to 9% of which are singletons. This specimen consisted of PBMCs, obtained at surgery. The receptors originated from a male donor with early-stage non-small cell lung cancer. CDR3s leave out the opening cysteine and the closing phenylalanine or tryptophan.

cdr3_aa | j_call | v_call
ASSLGGRYSYEQY | TRBJ2-7 | TRBV11-1
ASSLGDTRNQPQH | TRBJ1-5 | TRBV5-8
ASSSLTGTGAEKLF | TRBJ1-4 | TRBV27
ASSLQQWTEAF | TRBJ1-1 | TRBV12-3/TRBV12-4
ATSRASDRGSVEQF | TRBJ2-1 | TRBV24-1
ASSYSGSEY | TRBJ2-7 | TRBV6-5
ASSPPGSSYNEQF | TRBJ2-1 | TRBV9
ASSLDGSLTYEQY | TRBJ2-7 | TRBV5-8
ASSSGTSYNEQF | TRBJ2-1 | TRBV7-2
ASSQGLAGGGDTQY | TRBJ2-3 | TRBV4-1
ASSYSRPQGETQY | TRBJ2-5 | TRBV12-3/TRBV12-4
ASSFSGGNTEAF | TRBJ1-1 | TRBV4-2
ASSVGNQPQH | TRBJ1-5 | TRBV25-1